A single sample gave rise to the 4 T cell receptor beta chains below, sequenced in a study of cytomegalovirus exposure and HLA in healthy donors. In the PCR, 60 Vbeta and 13 Jbeta primers were used. Clones were read by immunoSEQ multiplex PCR, and TCRdb kept only the in-frame ones, dropping some. This sample has 97,000 or so clones, with approximately 82% found just once. Material for sequencing was PBMCs. Receptors were obtained from a middle-aged man in good health and CMV-seronegative.

V and J are TRBV5-1 and TRBJ1-2, with TRBD1 matching 10 bases. Germline V CDR1 and CDR2: SGHRS, YFSETQ. Trimming cost V 5 bases and J 2 bases; bases outside gene matches: 15. The CDR3 spans 18 residues. The CDR3 protein is CASSHSTGGRDLNYGYTF. As DNA, the CDR3 is TGCGCCAGCAGTCACTCGACAGGGGGCAGAGATTTGAACTATGGCTACACCTTC.

V is TRBV6-5 and J is TRBJ1-2; D not certain. Germline-derived CDR1 and CDR2 are MNHEY and SVGAGI. This CDR3 has 14 residues. With 6 bases removed from V and 6 bases from J, the gap between germline ends came to 17 bases. CDR3 sequence: CASSVPTRVHGYTF. As DNA, the CDR3 is TGTGCCAGCAGCGTACCGACTAGGGTCCATGGCTACACCTTC.

V gene TRBV11-3 combines with J gene TRBJ2-7; 9 bases map to TRBD1. Germline CDR1 SGHNT, CDR2 YENEEA. The CDR3 spans 14 residues. V shed 4 bases, J shed 6 bases, and the junction held 7 bases outside the gene matches. The CDR3 here is CASSSRTGEGEQYF. The CDR3 bases are TGTGCCAGCAGCTCCCGGACAGGGGAGGGCGAGCAGTACTTC.

V and J are TRBV5-4 and TRBJ2-3; D uncertain. Germline assignment: CDR1 SGHNT and CDR2 YYREEE (reference sequence). This CDR3 comprises 12 residues. V gave up 0 bases and J gave up 5 bases, with 4 bases separating them. CDR3 sequence: CASSLVKDTQYF. The CDR3 DNA reads TGTGCCAGCAGCTTGGTTAAAGATACGCAGTATTTT.